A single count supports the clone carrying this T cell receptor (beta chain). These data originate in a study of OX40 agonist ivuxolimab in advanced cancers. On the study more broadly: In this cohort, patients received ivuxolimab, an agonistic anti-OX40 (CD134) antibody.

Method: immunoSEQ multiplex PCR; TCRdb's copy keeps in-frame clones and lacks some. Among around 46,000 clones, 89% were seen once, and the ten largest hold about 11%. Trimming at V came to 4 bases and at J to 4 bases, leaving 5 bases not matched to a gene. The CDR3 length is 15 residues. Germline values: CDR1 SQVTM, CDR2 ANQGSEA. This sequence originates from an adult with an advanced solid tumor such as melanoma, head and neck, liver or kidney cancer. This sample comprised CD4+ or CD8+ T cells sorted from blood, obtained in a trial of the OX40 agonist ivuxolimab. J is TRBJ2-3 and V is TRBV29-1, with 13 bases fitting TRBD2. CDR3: CSVVGGLAGSDTQYF. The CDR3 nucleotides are TGCAGCGTTGTGGGGGGACTAGCGGGGTCAGATACGCAGTATTTT.